This T cell receptor (beta chain) was documented in a study of blood T cell repertoires in COVID-19. Study as a whole: Samples came from the United States, Italy and Spain, spanning acute and convalescent COVID-19. T cells, B-cell-depleted T cells, or PBMCs provided the cDNA or gDNA that served as material.

The CDR3 runs 17 residues. The junction had 6 bases not matched to a gene; V was cut back by 0 bases and J by 5 bases. Germline V gene lookup returns CDR1 KGHSH and CDR2 LQKENI. Methods used by the authors: It was from reference gene primer amplification that nucleated cell counts were estimated. The assay was immunoSEQ multiplex PCR, and TCRdb's table has in-frame clones only and misses some. D and trimming were read from the DNA, whereas the V and J calls and clone size are those reported in that table. The sample shows 110,000 to 150,000 clones, 84% of them seen only once. This receptor was identified in a man in his fifties or sixties with active or convalescent COVID-19. Sample: peripheral blood. The chain uses TRBV18 and TRBJ2-3, with 12 nucleotides matching TRBD2. The CDR3 protein is CASSPPSSGGARDTQYF. The CDR3 DNA sequence: TGTGCCAGCTCACCACCGTCTAGCGGGGGGGCCAGAGATACGCAGTATTTT.